A single sample gave rise to the 26 T cell receptor beta chains below, sequenced in a study of blood T cell repertoires in COVID-19. TCRdb's copy holds only in-frame clones and misses some; the assay was immunoSEQ multiplex PCR. The table lists around 42,000 clones, 60% to 85% of them singletons. The sequencing input was peripheral blood. These receptors came from a man in his 70s with active or convalescent COVID-19.

The chain links TRBV4-1 to TRBJ1-2, with D possibly being TRBD1 (5 bases). The V and J ends lost 4 bases and 5 bases respectively, with 17 bases between them. This CDR3 is 15 amino acids long. Per germline, CDR1 MGHRA and CDR2 YSYEKL. The CDR3: CASSLEWGDNYGYTF. Here the CDR3 DNA reads TGCGCCAGCAGCCTGGAGTGGGGGGATAATTATGGCTACACCTTC.

This clone was observed a handful of times. The chain joins TRBV5-1 to TRBJ1-1; D possibly corresponds to TRBD1 (6 bases). Trimming left V 0 bases short and J 3 bases short, with 18 bases between. From germline, CDR1 is SGHRS and CDR2 YFSETQ. This CDR3 is 17 amino acids long. The chain's CDR3 is CASSLGQVLKRDTEAFF. DNA of the CDR3: TGCGCCAGCAGCTTGGGACAGGTCTTAAAACGGGACACTGAAGCTTTCTTT.

This clone was seen more than once but under ten times. The genes are TRBV3-1 (or the pseudogene TRBV3-2) and TRBJ1-3; D gene unclear. Germline values: CDR1 LGHDT, CDR2 YNNKEL (reference sequence). The V end was cut by 2 bases, the J end by 0 bases, with 5 bases between. The CDR3 covers 14 residues. The CDR3 sequence is CASSQYSSGNTIYF. CDR3 sequence (DNA): TGTGCCAGCAGCCAATATAGCTCTGGAAACACCATATATTTT.

This chain connects TRBV19 to TRBJ1-1; TRBD1 matches 8 bases. Per germline, CDR1 LNHDA and CDR2 SQIVND (reference sequence). CDR3 length equals 14 residues. The V and J ends lost 4 bases and 6 bases, in that order; junction bases with no gene match: 7. The CDR3 bases are TGTGCCAGTAGTACGGACAGGGAGAGCGCTGAAGCTTTCTTT. Its translation: CASSTDRESAEAFF.

The chain uses TRBV11-2 and TRBJ2-1, with 9 bases identical to TRBD1. The germline gives CDR1 SGHAT, CDR2 FQNNGV. The CDR3 totals 16 residues. V lost 5 bases and J lost 4; bases outside the gene matches: 9. CDR3 coding DNA: TGTGCCAGCAGCCGACAGGGGGGGACGACTTACAATGAGCAGTTCTTC. Translating gives CASSRQGGTTYNEQFF.

The chain carries TRBV11-2 and TRBJ2-1, with D hard to call. Germline CDR1 reads SGHAT; CDR2 reads FQNNGV. Between the trimmed V and J ends, which lost 3 bases and 5 bases, there was a span of 11 bases. CDR3 size: 14 residues. CDR3 region: CASSFSASDNEQFF. The CDR3 coding sequence is TGTGCCAGCAGCTTTTCAGCGTCTGACAATGAGCAGTTCTTC.

V and J are TRBV2 and TRBJ2-3; D perhaps matches TRBD1 (6 bases). This CDR3 region has 13 residues. Germline-derived CDR1 and CDR2 are SNHLY and FYNNEI. Trimming took 4 bases from V and 5 from J, leaving 10 bases between them. The CDR3 DNA reads as TGTGCCAGCAGTGGACCGGACAGAGATACGCAGTATTTT. Amino acid sequence: CASSGPDRDTQYF.

The V gene is TRBV24-1, the J gene TRBJ1-5; 9 bases agree with TRBD1. The trim removed 3 bases at V and 5 bases at J, leaving 13 bases unmatched. CDR1 is KGHDR, CDR2 SFDVKD, per germline. This CDR3 contains 18 residues. CDR3 loop: CATSDGRGDRDRDQPQHF. Here the CDR3 DNA reads TGTGCCACCAGTGATGGCCGAGGGGACAGGGATAGGGATCAGCCCCAGCATTTT.

The genes are TRBV30 and TRBJ1-5, with unresolved D. Germline lookup yields CDR1 GTSNPN and CDR2 SVGIG (reference sequence). CDR3 length: 14 residues. V lost 2 bases and J 6 bases, leaving 14 bases between the germline ends. This CDR3 reads CAWSIGRAAQPQHF. CDR3 in DNA: TGTGCCTGGAGTATTGGGAGGGCGGCTCAGCCCCAGCATTTT.

This clone was seen a single time. This rearrangement joins TRBV7-9 to TRBJ1-2, with TRBD1 matching over 11 bases. This CDR3 has 14 residues. The trim removed 3 bases at V and 8 bases at J, leaving 5 bases unmatched. The V gene's germline CDR1 is SEHNR and CDR2 FQNEAQ (reference sequence). CDR3 amino acids: CASSFRTGGYGYTF. The CDR3 nucleotides are TGTGCCAGCAGCTTCCGGACAGGGGGCTACGGCTACACCTTC.

This clone was seen more than once but under ten times. V usage is TRBV24-1 and J usage is TRBJ2-2, with 11 positions matching TRBD1. Trimming cost V 3 bases and J 4 bases; bases outside gene matches: 6. The germline V gene has CDR1 KGHDR and CDR2 SFDVKD. This CDR3 spans 17 amino acids. The chain's CDR3 is CATSDLGQGEGTGELFF. The CDR3 nucleotides are TGTGCCACCAGTGATCTGGGACAGGGGGAGGGCACCGGGGAGCTGTTTTTT.

The V call is TRBV6-5, the J call TRBJ2-5; 8 nucleotides line up with TRBD2. The ends lost 4 bases at V and 7 bases at J; junction bases unmatched: 11. Looked up from germline, CDR1 is MNHEY and CDR2 is SVGAGI. CDR3 length: 15 residues. CDR3 bases: TGTGCCAGCAGTTCCCCGCAGCGGGGGAAGGGGACCCAGTACTTC. Translated, it gives CASSSPQRGKGTQYF.

This chain joins TRBV5-1 and TRBJ2-1; 10 bases fit TRBD1. Germline V gives CDR1 SGHRS, CDR2 YFSETQ. CDR3 length: 16 amino acids. J lost 8 bases, V lost 3 bases, and 11 bases had no gene match. The CDR3 spells CASSYQTGQGSYEQFF. In DNA form, the CDR3 reads TGCGCCAGCAGCTATCAGACGGGACAGGGGTCCTATGAGCAGTTCTTC. The variable domain in full, completed from reference TRBV5-1 and TRBJ2-1, reads KAGVTQTPRYLIKTRGQQVTLSCSPISGHRSVSWYQQTPGQGLQFLFEYFSETQRNKGNFPGRFSGRQFSNSRSEMNVSTLELGDSALYLCASSYQTGQGSYEQFFGPGTRLTVL.

This clone was detected once. The rearrangement links TRBV28 to TRBJ1-2; D unresolved. V was shortened by 5 bases and J by 4 bases, with 11 bases between the two germline ends. CDR3 size: 13 residues. Germline values: CDR1 MDHEN, CDR2 SYDVKM. CDR3 protein: CASSLTGGYGYTF. The DNA for the CDR3 is TGTGCCAGCAGTCTAACGGGAGGCTATGGCTACACCTTC.

V gene TRBV7-9 combines with J gene TRBJ2-7; maybe TRBD2 (5 bases). V was trimmed by 3 bases and J by 0 bases, leaving 6 bases between them. Per germline, CDR1 SEHNR and CDR2 FQNEAQ (reference sequence). The CDR3 spans 13 residues. The CDR3 spells CASSFDYSYEQYF. The CDR3 DNA reads TGTGCCAGCAGCTTCGACTACTCCTACGAGCAGTACTTC.

This clone came up once. V usage is TRBV6-5 and J usage is TRBJ1-1; D is undetermined. Deletions cut 5 bases from V and 3 bases from J, with 16 bases between. This CDR3 is built from 15 residues. Germline CDR1 is MNHEY and CDR2 is SVGAGI. The DNA of the CDR3 is TGTGCCAGCAGTCGCCTTGCGACATCAGACACTGAAGCTTTCTTT. Protein: CASSRLATSDTEAFF.

The chain links TRBV5-1 to TRBJ1-5; D call uncertain. The V gene lost 5 bases and the J gene lost 6 bases, with 12 bases spanning the gap. Germline loops: CDR1 SGHRS, CDR2 YFSETQ. The CDR3 sequence is 13 residues long. The CDR3 protein is CASSLDAGQPQHF. In DNA form, the CDR3 reads TGCGCCAGCAGTCTGGATGCAGGTCAGCCCCAGCATTTT.

There are a few counts of this clone. V is TRBV2 and J is TRBJ1-5, with 7 bases fitting TRBD1. The germline gives CDR1 SNHLY, CDR2 FYNNEI. J was trimmed by 0 bases and V by 8 bases; bases with no gene match: 4. This CDR3 has 14 amino acids. In DNA, the CDR3 is TGTGCCAGCCGAGGGGGCTATAGCAATCAGCCCCAGCATTTT. It translates to CASRGGYSNQPQHF. The full variable domain, rest sourced from reference TRBV2 and TRBJ1-5, is EPEVTQTPSHQVTQMGQEVILRCVPISNHLYFYWYRQILGQKVEFLVSFYNNEISEKSEIFDDQFSVERPDGSNFTLKIRSTKLEDSAMYFCASRGGYSNQPQHFGDGTRLSIL.

The V gene is TRBV5-1, the J gene TRBJ2-5, with D tentatively TRBD1 (6 bases). The V and J ends lost 2 bases and 2 bases respectively, with 16 bases between them. This CDR3 spans 16 amino acids. Germline V gene sequence: CDR1 SGHRS, CDR2 YFSETQ. The CDR3 is CASSFSWTARQETQYF. The DNA of the CDR3 is TGCGCCAGCAGCTTCTCATGGACAGCCCGACAAGAGACCCAGTACTTC.

A few counts support this clone. The chain recombines TRBV2 with TRBJ2-3; 10 bases fit TRBD1. The V segment lost 6 bases and the J segment 3 bases; nucleotides outside the gene matches: 6. The CDR3 is 15 amino acids. CDR1 SNHLY and CDR2 FYNNEI come from the germline V gene. The CDR3 sequence: CASRSDRGSTDTQYF. Here the CDR3 DNA reads TGTGCCAGCAGATCGGACAGGGGGAGTACAGATACGCAGTATTTT.

The chain recombines TRBV30 with TRBJ1-1; D is perhaps TRBD1 (6 bases). The V gene lost 4 bases and the J gene lost 0 bases, with 21 bases spanning the gap. The length of the CDR3 is 17 residues. Germline CDR1 and CDR2: GTSNPN and SVGIG (reference sequence). The CDR3 bases are TGTGCCTGGACCGGACAGCCCGATTTGGGGGTGAACACTGAAGCTTTCTTT. This encodes CAWTGQPDLGVNTEAFF.

The sample holds a few counts of this clone. The sample carries other DNA sequences with the same CDR3. The rearrangement uses TRBV18 and TRBJ2-7; D may be TRBD2 (5 bases). The CDR3 extends over 13 amino acids. V lost 4 bases and J lost 2, with 9 bases in between. Germline V gene lookup returns CDR1 KGHSH and CDR2 LQKENI. The CDR3 nucleotides are TGTGCCAGCTCACTTCCGGGAACCTACGAGCAGTACTTC. This translates into CASSLPGTYEQYF.

This sequence joins TRBV11-2 and TRBJ1-1; the D gene is possibly TRBD1 (6 bases). V lost 6 bases to trimming and J lost 5 bases, with 13 bases between them. Germline V gene lookup returns CDR1 SGHAT and CDR2 FQNNGV. This CDR3 comprises 13 residues. Written as DNA, the CDR3 is TGTGCCAGCAGGAAACAGGGACCTACTGAAGCTTTCTTT. It codes for CASRKQGPTEAFF.

This clone was picked up a small number of times. The chain employs TRBV7-6 and TRBJ2-1; TRBD1 matches at 9 bases. Germline CDR1 SGHVS, CDR2 FNYEAQ. V lost 5 bases to trimming and J lost 1 base; unmatched junction nucleotides: 12. The length of the CDR3 is 18 residues. CDR3 residues: CASSPEGGGQGSYNEQFF. The CDR3 DNA reads TGTGCCAGCAGCCCAGAAGGGGGAGGACAGGGGTCCTACAATGAGCAGTTCTTC.

This clone has more than one count but fewer than ten. The chain recombines TRBV5-1 with TRBJ1-3; 8 bases are a match to TRBD1. V lost 0 bases and J lost 0; bases outside the gene matches: 5. Germline V gene data show CDR1 as SGHRS and CDR2 as YFSETQ. The length of the CDR3 is 17 residues. CDR3 DNA: TGCGCCAGCAGCTTGGAGGCGACAGGGGTCTCTGGAAACACCATATATTTT. It codes for CASSLEATGVSGNTIYF.

CDR3 in DNA: TGTGCCAGCAGCTCCATCTCGCGGGGGGGTGCAACAGATACGCAGTATTTT. Its protein is CASSSISRGGATDTQYF. The rearrangement joins TRBV7-6 to TRBJ2-3; 9 bases match TRBD2. This CDR3 is 17 amino acids long. The germline gives CDR1 SGHVS, CDR2 FNYEAQ. J gave up 3 bases and V 4 bases, and 11 bases lay outside the gene matches.